Following are 28 T cell receptor beta chains from one sample sequenced in a study of T cells in Graves' hyperthyroidism and ophthalmopathy. There were TCR beta CDR3 regions amplified from RNA transcripts. Using the HTBI primer set, a first-round RT-PCR was run on the TCR CDR3. TCRdb re-called the multiplex PCR reads through MiXCR, storing one row per CDR3 protein. The repertoire includes 300,000 to 350,000 distinct CDR3 sequences, approximately 15% of them detected once, and about 22% sits in the top ten. The sample taken for sequencing was blood. The source of these receptors is a woman in her 30s with Graves' hyperthyroidism.

This clonotype showed up many times. The J gene is TRBJ2-2, the V gene TRBV6-1; no reliable D call. This CDR3 contains 15 residues. V lost 5 bases and J 6 bases, leaving 16 bases between the germline ends. Germline V CDR1 and CDR2: MNHNS, SASEGT. The CDR3 sequence: CASSYSAFGPGELFF. The CDR3 DNA reads as TGTGCCAGCAGTTATAGTGCCTTTGGGCCCGGGGAGCTGTTTTTT.

The chain is built from TRBV7-8 and TRBJ1-1, with 7 positions matching TRBD1. CDR3 length: 17 residues. The germline CDR1 and CDR2 sequences are SGHVS and FQNEAQ. V trimming: 2 bases; J trimming: 1 base; junction bases outside the gene matches: 10. The CDR3 DNA is TGTGCCAGCAGCTTAAAATCCACAGGGGCCCCGAACACTGAAGCTTTCTTT. Its protein is CASSLKSTGAPNTEAFF.

V gene TRBV24-1 combines with J gene TRBJ2-1; D gene uncertain. CDR3 length: 14 residues. From germline, CDR1 is KGHDR and CDR2 SFDVKD. V was clipped by 5 bases and J by 6 bases, with 13 bases between them. The CDR3 region is CATSGTVATNEQFF. The CDR3 nucleotides are TGTGCCACCAGTGGAACAGTCGCTACCAATGAGCAGTTCTTC.

Concerning this clonotype: At one of its ends the junction is not consistent with the germline gene, which may arise from a read error. The chain combines TRBV4-2 with TRBJ2-2; TRBD2 might be the D (6 bases). CDR1 is LGHNA, CDR2 YNFKEQ, per germline. CDR3 size: 16 residues. The CDR3 protein is CASSQDRSGSGGELLF. The DNA of the CDR3 is TGTGCCAGCAGCCAAGATCGCAGCGGCTCCGGCGGGGAGCTGCTTTTT.

This clonotype was detected only a few times. The V call is TRBV29-1, the J call TRBJ2-7; the match to TRBD1 covers 7 bases. The CDR3 covers 13 residues. The trim removed 3 bases at V and 2 bases at J, leaving 4 bases unmatched. From germline, CDR1 is SQVTM and CDR2 ANQGSEA. The CDR3 DNA sequence: TGCAGCGTTGATGGGACAGTCCCCTACGAGCAGTACTTC. This gives the protein CSVDGTVPYEQYF.

This clonotype was counted at least ten times. The genes are TRBV10-1 and TRBJ1-5; unclear D gene. Germline assignment: CDR1 WNHNN and CDR2 SYGVQD (reference sequence). This CDR3 is built from 14 residues. Trimming cost V 4 bases and J 6 bases, with 13 bases left between them. In DNA, the CDR3 is TGCGCCAGCAGTGTAAAGGGAAGAGGTCAGCCCCAGCATTTT. Its protein is CASSVKGRGQPQHF.

This clonotype turned up a few times. The chain combines TRBV20-1 with TRBJ2-3; 8 bases line up with TRBD1. The J segment lost 5 bases and the V segment lost 2 bases, leaving 9 bases of the junction unmatched. This CDR3 is built from 15 residues. Germline CDR1 DFQATT, CDR2 SNEGSKA (reference sequence). CDR3 bases: TGCAGTGCTAGATTGACCGGGACAGGCAAAGATACGCAGTATTTT. Translating it yields CSARLTGTGKDTQYF.

This clonotype occurred many times. The V and J genes are TRBV10-3 and TRBJ2-5, with 9 positions matching TRBD1. V dropped 2 bases and J dropped 14; count of bases not matched to a gene: 12. The CDR3 covers 14 residues. CDR1 ENHRY and CDR2 SYGVKD come from the germline V gene. CDR3 sequence (DNA): TGTGCCATCAGTGAGGCCGAGACGACAGGGGGGGAATACTTC. It encodes CAISEAETTGGEYF.

This clonotype came up many times. J is TRBJ2-7 and V is TRBV25-1; unclear D gene. Germline V gene lookup returns CDR1 MGHDK and CDR2 SYGVNS. CDR3 length: 11 residues. V lost 10 bases and J 1 base, leaving 8 bases between the germline ends. Here the CDR3 DNA reads TGTGCCACCACCCTTTCCTACGAGCAGTACTTC. As protein: CATTLSYEQYF.

This clonotype was recorded at least ten times. The rearrangement joins TRBV28 to TRBJ1-4; possible D gene TRBD1, 6 bases. The V gene's germline CDR1 is MDHEN and CDR2 SYDVKM. V was pared by 7 bases and J by 7 bases, with 13 bases between. This CDR3 has 13 residues. CDR3: CASISGVGEKLFF. CDR3 coding DNA: TGTGCCAGCATATCAGGGGTCGGTGAAAAACTGTTTTTT.

This clonotype was seen only a few times. V and J are TRBV19 and TRBJ2-4, with TRBD1 matching 10 bases. The V gene end was trimmed by 4 bases and the J gene end by 0 bases; junction bases not matched to a gene: 9. Germline lookup yields CDR1 LNHDA and CDR2 SQIVND (reference sequence). This CDR3 comprises 18 residues. In DNA form, the CDR3 reads TGTGCCAGTAGTACAGACAGGGGGCTACTCCTAGCCAAAAACATTCAGTACTTC. Its protein is CASSTDRGLLLAKNIQYF. Looking up the rest from reference TRBV19 and TRBJ2-4 gives the full variable domain: DGGITQSPKYLFRKEGQNVTLSCEQNLNHDAMYWYRQDPGQGLRLIYYSQIVNDFQKGDIAEGYSVSREKKESFPLTVTSAQKNPTAFYLCASSTDRGLLLAKNIQYFGAGTRLSVL.

This clonotype has only a few counts. This chain joins TRBV30 and TRBJ2-2, with no clear D. V lost 2 bases, J lost 6 bases, and 13 bases lay in between. Germline V lookup: CDR1 GTSNPN, CDR2 SVGIG (reference sequence). The CDR3 runs to 14 residues. For the CDR3, the DNA is TGTGCCTGGAGTTGGCTAGATCGGGCCGGGGAGCTGTTTTTT. It codes for CAWSWLDRAGELFF.

On this clonotype: A much bigger clone sits one base away, suggesting this may be a read error. The chain has TRBV28 and TRBJ2-5; D might be TRBD1 (6 bases). This CDR3 is built from 12 residues. Trimming stripped 10 bases from V and 5 bases from J, with 14 bases between. Germline CDR1 MDHEN, CDR2 SYDVKM. The CDR3 DNA reads TGTGCCATGACAGGTTATCGGGAGACCCAGTACTTC. This sequence encodes CAMTGYRETQYF.

For this clonotype: A single base separates this from a much larger clone, so it may be a read error. The V call is TRBV12-3 or TRBV12-4, the J call TRBJ2-5; 9 bases match TRBD2. The CDR3 spans 16 residues. The CDR3 spells CASSPEREVNHETQYF. CDR3 coding DNA: TGTGCCAGCAGTCCCGAGCGGGAGGTAAACCATGAGACCCAGTACTTC.

This clonotype showed up many times. The rearrangement links TRBV11-1 to TRBJ2-7; 7 positions match TRBD1. The germline gives CDR1 SGHAT, CDR2 FQDESV (reference sequence). CDR3 length equals 16 residues. V dropped 5 bases and J dropped 1; count of bases not matched to a gene: 11. CDR3 loop: CASSPSSRGSSYEQYF. The DNA for the CDR3 is TGTGCCAGCAGCCCCAGTTCCAGGGGGAGTTCCTACGAGCAGTACTTC.

This clonotype was recorded at least ten times. The J gene is TRBJ2-7, the V gene TRBV2; D is perhaps TRBD1 or TRBD2 (5 bases each). Per the germline V gene, CDR1 is SNHLY and CDR2 is FYNNEI. V gave up 7 bases and J gave up 6 bases, with 13 bases separating them. This CDR3 contains 12 residues. The CDR3 DNA is TGTGCCAGCACCCCTCGGGGACGCGAGCAGTACTTC. Its protein is CASTPRGREQYF.

On this clonotype: One end of the junction fails to match germline, which may point to a read error. The chain employs TRBV11-2 and TRBJ2-1, with a tentative D call TRBD2 (6 bases). In germline, CDR1 is SGHAT, CDR2 FQNNGV. The CDR3 loop spans 14 amino acids. The CDR3 loop reads CASSPGLWRDEQFF. In DNA, the CDR3 is TGCGCCAGCAGCCCTGGACTTTGGAGGGATGAGCAGTTCTTC.

The chain recombines TRBV12-3 or TRBV12-4 with TRBJ2-1; 13 positions match TRBD2. Trimming at V came to 5 bases and at J to 9 bases, leaving 7 bases not matched to a gene. The CDR3 is 15 residues long. CDR3 amino acids: CASSGLAGAGIEQFF. In DNA, the CDR3 is TGTGCCAGCAGTGGACTAGCGGGGGCCGGCATTGAGCAGTTCTTC.

V usage is TRBV6-2 or TRBV6-3 and J usage is TRBJ1-4, with D perhaps TRBD1 (5 bases). The ends were cut back, 6 bases at V and 0 bases at J, with 11 bases in the middle. CDR1 MNHEY and CDR2 SVGEGT come from the germline V gene. The CDR3 runs to 15 residues. The CDR3 sequence: CASSRQGATNEKLFF. CDR3 coding DNA: TGTGCCAGCAGCCGCCAGGGAGCAACTAATGAAAAACTGTTTTTT.

The sample holds many counts of this clonotype. This chain uses TRBV12-3 or TRBV12-4 with TRBJ1-1; 7 positions agree with TRBD1. V lost 3 bases to trimming and J lost 7 bases; unmatched junction nucleotides: 5. The CDR3 is 13 amino acids. The CDR3 DNA follows: TGTGCCAGCAGTTTGGGACAGAGATTTGAAGCTTTCTTT. The encoded protein is CASSLGQRFEAFF.

This clonotype occurred a few times. The chain uses TRBV4-2 and TRBJ2-7, with D perhaps given as TRBD1 or TRBD2 (6 bases each). The germline V gene has CDR1 LGHNA and CDR2 YNFKEQ. The V end lost 4 bases, the J end lost 4 bases, and 26 bases lay between the germline ends. The CDR3 loop spans 18 amino acids. Here the CDR3 DNA reads TGTGCCAGCAGCCGAACCGGGACTCCCCCAGGGGTGCCGTACGAGCAGTACTTC. It translates to CASSRTGTPPGVPYEQYF.

The chain uses TRBV11-2 and TRBJ1-1; no definite D call. This CDR3 is 12 amino acids long. Germline-derived CDR1 and CDR2 are SGHAT and FQNNGV. Trimming pared 0 bases from V and 11 bases from J, leaving 10 bases between. The CDR3 reads CASSLDRRRAFF. The CDR3 DNA is TGTGCCAGCAGCTTAGACCGGCGTAGGGCTTTCTTT.

The V and J genes are TRBV24-1 and TRBJ1-2, with D unresolved. The V gene lost 4 bases and the J gene lost 8 bases, with 13 bases spanning the gap. This CDR3 is built from 13 residues. Germline V gene sequence: CDR1 KGHDR, CDR2 SFDVKD. The DNA for the CDR3 is TGTGCCACCAGTGAGCAAGGTGTTGGGGGCTACACCTTC. As protein: CATSEQGVGGYTF.

At least ten counts were recorded for this clonotype. J is TRBJ2-3 and V is TRBV11-3, with 7 bases that match TRBD2. This CDR3 is 13 amino acids long. Germline loops: CDR1 SGHNT, CDR2 YENEEA. Trimming took 1 base from V and 10 from J; bases not matched to a gene: 5. CDR3 coding DNA: TGTGCCAGCAGCTTAGGAGTCGCGGGAGCGCAGTATTTT. This sequence encodes CASSLGVAGAQYF.

In this sample, this clonotype turned up many times. The rearrangement joins TRBV5-1 to TRBJ1-2, with TRBD1 matching over 10 bases. Germline loops: CDR1 SGHRS, CDR2 YFSETQ. V was clipped by 4 bases and J by 8 bases; unmatched bases: 5. The CDR3 loop spans 13 amino acids. In DNA, the CDR3 is TGCGCCAGCAGCCCCGGGACAGGGGACGGCTACACCTTC. Protein sequence: CASSPGTGDGYTF.

This clonotype was counted ten times or more. V is TRBV7-2 and J is TRBJ1-4; a weak D match, TRBD1 (5 bases). This CDR3 region has 12 residues. Trimming shortened V by 8 bases and J by 8 bases, and 12 bases separated the two germline ends. CDR1 is SGHTA and CDR2 is FQGNSA in the germline V gene. This CDR3 is CASGQGYEKLFF. DNA for the CDR3: TGTGCCAGCGGCCAGGGATACGAAAAACTGTTTTTT.

The table lists this clonotype with many counts. The chain links TRBV3-1 to TRBJ2-1, with 7 bases that match TRBD2. Germline V gene sequence: CDR1 LGHDT, CDR2 YNNKEL (reference sequence). The CDR3 length is 14 residues. V dropped 0 bases and J dropped 8; count of bases not matched to a gene: 4. Here the CDR3 reads CASSQEIAGDEQFF. As DNA, the CDR3 is TGTGCCAGCAGCCAAGAAATAGCGGGCGATGAGCAGTTCTTC.

This clonotype was detected a few times. The chain carries TRBV6-1 and TRBJ1-6, with D possibly matching TRBD1 (5 bases). Per the germline V gene, CDR1 is MNHNS and CDR2 is SASEGT. Between the trimmed V and J ends, which lost 3 bases and 10 bases, there was a span of 10 bases. The CDR3 length is 13 residues. In DNA, the CDR3 is TGTGCCAGCAGTGATCGACAGTGGTCACCCCTCCACTTT. Its translation: CASSDRQWSPLHF.